This entry lists 10 T cell receptor beta chains sequenced from one sample in a study of T cell clonality in common variable immunodeficiency. Sequenced by immunoSEQ multiplex PCR; TCRdb stores in-frame clones only, minus some. The sample gives under 60,000 clones, none seen only once, and the top ten clones hold roughly 3.4%. Sequencing was carried out using peripheral blood mononuclear cells. These receptors were taken from a person aged 18-69 years in good health.

This clone was recorded at least ten times. Sequencing ends 3 residues short of the CDR3 end; the germline J gene provides the rest. J is TRBJ2-3 and V is TRBV7-3, with TRBD2 identical over 7 bases. There are 17 residues in the CDR3. CDR1 and CDR2 (germline): SGHTA, FQGTGA. V lost 0 bases, J lost 4 bases, and 10 bases stayed unmatched. CDR3: CASSLTGPGGGADTQYF. Partial CDR3 DNA: TGTGCCAGCAGCTTAACGGGACCGGGGGGAGGCGCAGATACG. Variable domain in full (rest from reference TRBV7-3 and TRBJ2-3): GAGVSQTPSNKVTEKGKYVELRCDPISGHTALYWYRQSLGQGPEFLIYFQGTGAADDSGLPNDRFFAVRPEGSVSTLKIQRTERGDSAVYLCASSLTGPGGGADTQYFGPGTRLTVL.

About this clone: The read comes to an end 3 residues before the CDR3 does, leaving the germline J gene to fill in the end. V usage is TRBV2 and J usage is TRBJ1-4; D is possibly TRBD1 (5 bases). The V gene lost 5 bases and the J gene lost 7 bases, with 14 bases spanning the gap. Germline V gene sequence: CDR1 SNHLY, CDR2 FYNNEI. The CDR3 has 14 residues. The sequenced CDR3 bases are TGTGCCAGCAGTAAAACGGGACTAGGTGAAAAA. It codes for CASSKTGLGEK. The whole CDR3 region reads CASSKTGLGEKLFF.

This clone was recorded many times. The CDR3 end lies 3 residues beyond the end of the read and is filled in from the germline J gene. The V call is TRBV28, the J call TRBJ2-3, with D perhaps TRBD2 (6 bases). The CDR3 spans 17 residues. Germline loops: CDR1 MDHEN, CDR2 SYDVKM. V lost 3 bases to trimming and J lost 2 bases, with 18 bases between them. CDR3 amino acids: CASSFKSRRASTDTQYF. The sequenced CDR3 bases are TGTGCCAGCAGTTTCAAATCCCGGAGGGCCTCCACAGATACG.

In its sample, this clone was seen a few times. The CDR3 goes on 3 residues after the read ends, and that part is filled in from the germline J gene. This chain links TRBV2 with TRBJ1-2, with unresolved D. Per the germline V gene, CDR1 is SNHLY and CDR2 is FYNNEI. The CDR3 length is 12 residues. Deletions cut 3 bases from V and 7 bases from J, with 9 bases between. Incomplete CDR3 DNA: TGTGCCAGCAGTGAGCAAAAGGGTGGC. Its protein product is CASSEQKGG. In full, the CDR3 reads CASSEQKGGYTF.

There are many counts of this clone. The CDR3 is cut off 3 residues early in the read; its end comes from the germline J gene. The chain combines TRBV29-1 with TRBJ1-3, with 8 bases that match TRBD1. Germline trimming cut 1 base from V and 3 bases from J; bases unmatched to any gene: 11. The CDR3 loop spans 17 amino acids. The germline V gene has CDR1 SQVTM and CDR2 ANQGSEA. The DNA read from the CDR3 is TGCAGCGTTGAAGGGGGGGAGGACAGGGTGGTTGGAAACACC. It codes for CSVEGGEDRVVGNT. The complete CDR3 protein is CSVEGGEDRVVGNTIYF.

This clone was counted many times. The read finishes 3 residues shy of the CDR3 end, and the germline J gene is used to complete it. The J gene is TRBJ2-2, the V gene TRBV30; no firm D call. The CDR3 is 15 residues long. CDR1 is GTSNPN, CDR2 SVGIG, per germline (reference sequence). Trimming took off 0 bases at V and 4 bases at J, with 12 bases between the two ends. The CDR3 is CAWSVSQVSTGELFF. The covered CDR3 bases are TGTGCCTGGAGTGTGTCTCAGGTATCCACCGGGGAG.

This clone has ten or more counts. The missing CDR3 end, 3 residues past where the read stops, is filled in from the germline J gene. The V and J genes are TRBV5-8 and TRBJ1-1; 9 bases agree with TRBD1. The CDR3 runs to 12 residues. Germline V CDR1 and CDR2: SGHTS, YDEGEE. The CDR3 DNA, read in part, is TGTGCCAGCAGCGATGACAGGGGGGGA. Translating gives CASSDDRGG. The full-length CDR3 reads as CASSDDRGGAFF. The full variable domain, in which reference TRBV5-8 and TRBJ1-1 provide the parts outside the CDR3, is EAGVTQSPTHLIKTRGQQATLRCSPISGHTSVYWYQQALGLGLQFLLWYDEGEERNRGNFPPRFSGRQFPNYSSELNVNALELEDSALYLCASSDDRGGAFFGQGTRLTVV.

Points on this clone: The read finishes 3 residues shy of the CDR3 end, and the germline J gene is used to complete it. The genes are TRBV19 and TRBJ1-5, with 7 bases fitting TRBD1. V shed 0 bases, J shed 6 bases, and the junction held 14 bases outside the gene matches. Germline V gene lookup returns CDR1 LNHDA and CDR2 SQIVND (reference sequence). The CDR3 consists of 18 residues. The part of the CDR3 DNA that was read is TGTGCCAGTAGTATAGATCTCCCCAGACAGGGTCGCGTTCAGCCC. This codes for CASSIDLPRQGRVQP. The CDR3 reads in full as CASSIDLPRQGRVQPQHF.

To note about this clone: The read ends 3 residues early relative to the CDR3; the germline J gene fills the gap. The chain joins TRBV19 to TRBJ2-1, with 7 bases identical to TRBD2. The germline V gene has CDR1 LNHDA and CDR2 SQIVND (reference sequence). The ends lost 4 bases at V and 1 base at J; junction bases unmatched: 4. The length of the CDR3 is 15 residues. Partial CDR3 DNA: TGTGCCAGTAGTAAAGCTAGCGGTTCCTACAATGAG. This sequence encodes CASSKASGSYNE. The CDR3, in full, reads CASSKASGSYNEQFF.

The CDR3 bases that were read are TGTGCCTGGAGTGTACAAGACAGGGCTGGC. This sequence encodes CAWSVQDRAG. The full CDR3 is CAWSVQDRAGYTF. V usage is TRBV30 and J usage is TRBJ1-2, with 7 bases identical to TRBD1. The DNA ends 3 residues before the CDR3 does, and the rest of the CDR3 is filled in from the germline J gene. Unmatched junction bases numbered 5, after V lost 0 bases and J lost 7 bases. Germline loops: CDR1 GTSNPN, CDR2 SVGIG (reference sequence). CDR3 length: 13 residues.